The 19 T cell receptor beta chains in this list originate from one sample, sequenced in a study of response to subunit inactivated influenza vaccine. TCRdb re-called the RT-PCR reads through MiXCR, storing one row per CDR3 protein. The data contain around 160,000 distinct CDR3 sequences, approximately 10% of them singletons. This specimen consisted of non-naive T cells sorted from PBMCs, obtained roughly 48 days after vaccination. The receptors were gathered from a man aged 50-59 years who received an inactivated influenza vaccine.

The CDR3 protein is CASSGSTQETQYF. CDR3 coding DNA: TGTGCCAGCAGTGGTAGCACACAAGAGACCCAGTACTTC. J is TRBJ2-5 and V is TRBV3-1; D is uncertain. The CDR3 consists of 13 residues. CDR1 LGHDT and CDR2 YNNKEL come from the germline V gene (reference sequence). V was shortened by 6 bases and J by 2 bases, with 10 bases between the two germline ends.

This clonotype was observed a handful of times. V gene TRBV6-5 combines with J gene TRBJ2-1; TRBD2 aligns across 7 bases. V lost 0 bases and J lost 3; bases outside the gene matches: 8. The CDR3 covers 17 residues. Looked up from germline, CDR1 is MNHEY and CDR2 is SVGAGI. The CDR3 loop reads CASSYSGLAGVYNEQFF. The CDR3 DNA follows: TGTGCCAGCAGTTACTCTGGACTGGCGGGGGTCTACAATGAGCAGTTCTTC.

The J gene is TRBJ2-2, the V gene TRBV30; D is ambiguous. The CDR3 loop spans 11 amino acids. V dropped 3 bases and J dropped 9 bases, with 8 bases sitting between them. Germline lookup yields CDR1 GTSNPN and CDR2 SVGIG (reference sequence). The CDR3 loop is CAWSGVRELFF. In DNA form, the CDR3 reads TGTGCCTGGAGCGGCGTCCGGGAGCTGTTTTTT.

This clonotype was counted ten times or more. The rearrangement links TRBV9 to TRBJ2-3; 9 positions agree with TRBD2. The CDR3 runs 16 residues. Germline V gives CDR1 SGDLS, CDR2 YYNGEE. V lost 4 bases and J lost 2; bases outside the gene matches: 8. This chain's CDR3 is CASSLNPSGITDTQYF. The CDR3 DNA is TGTGCCAGCAGCCTGAACCCTAGCGGGATCACAGATACGCAGTATTTT.

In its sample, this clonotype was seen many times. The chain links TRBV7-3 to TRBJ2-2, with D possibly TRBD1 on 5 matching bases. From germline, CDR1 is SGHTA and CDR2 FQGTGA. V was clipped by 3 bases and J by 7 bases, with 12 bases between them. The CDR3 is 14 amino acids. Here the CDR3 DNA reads TGTGCCAGCAGCTTGACTCCCAGGGTCGGGGAGCTGTTTTTT. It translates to CASSLTPRVGELFF.

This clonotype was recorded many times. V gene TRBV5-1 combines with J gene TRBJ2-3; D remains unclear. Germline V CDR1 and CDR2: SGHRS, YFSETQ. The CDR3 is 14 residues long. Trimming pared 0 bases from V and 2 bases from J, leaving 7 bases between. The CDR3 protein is CASSLAQPTDTQYF. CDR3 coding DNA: TGCGCCAGCAGCTTGGCCCAGCCCACAGATACGCAGTATTTT.

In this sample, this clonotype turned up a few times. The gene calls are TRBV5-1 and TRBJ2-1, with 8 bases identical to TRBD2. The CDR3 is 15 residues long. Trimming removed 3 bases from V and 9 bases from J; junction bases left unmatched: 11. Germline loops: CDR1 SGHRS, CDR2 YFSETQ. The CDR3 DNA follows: TGCGCCAGCAGCTGGGGACTAGATATCTTCAGTGAGCAGTTCTTC. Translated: CASSWGLDIFSEQFF.

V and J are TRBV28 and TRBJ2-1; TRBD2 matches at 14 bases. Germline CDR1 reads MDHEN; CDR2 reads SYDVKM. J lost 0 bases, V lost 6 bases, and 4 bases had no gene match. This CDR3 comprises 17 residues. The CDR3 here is CASRPGTSGSSYNEQFF. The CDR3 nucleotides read TGTGCCAGCAGACCCGGGACTAGCGGGAGCTCCTACAATGAGCAGTTCTTC.

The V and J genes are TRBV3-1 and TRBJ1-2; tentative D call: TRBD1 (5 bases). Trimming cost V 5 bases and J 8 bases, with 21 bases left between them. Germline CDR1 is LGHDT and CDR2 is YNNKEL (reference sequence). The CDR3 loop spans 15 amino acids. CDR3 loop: CASSDSGIGLKGYTF. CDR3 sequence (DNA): TGTGCCAGCAGCGACTCAGGGATTGGACTTAAAGGCTACACCTTC.

The CDR3 nucleotides read TGCGCCAGCAGCCAAGTACCAGCGGGAGGCTCCTACGAGCAGTACTTC. Residues: CASSQVPAGGSYEQYF. The genes are TRBV4-3 and TRBJ2-7, with 9 bases aligning to TRBD2. The germline gives CDR1 LGHNA, CDR2 YSLEER. J was trimmed by 0 bases and V by 1 base; bases with no gene match: 4. The length of the CDR3 is 16 residues.

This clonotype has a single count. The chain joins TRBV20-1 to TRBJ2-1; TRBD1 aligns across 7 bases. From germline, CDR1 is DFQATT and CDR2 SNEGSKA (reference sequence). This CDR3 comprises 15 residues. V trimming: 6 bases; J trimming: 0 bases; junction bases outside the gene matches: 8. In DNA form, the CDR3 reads TGCAGTGCACGGAATCCAGGGGGCTCCTACAATGAGCAGTTCTTC. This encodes CSARNPGGSYNEQFF.

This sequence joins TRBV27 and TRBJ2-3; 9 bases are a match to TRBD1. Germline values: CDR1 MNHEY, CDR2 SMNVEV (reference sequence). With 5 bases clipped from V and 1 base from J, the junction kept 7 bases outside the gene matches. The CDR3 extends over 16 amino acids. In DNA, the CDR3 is TGTGCCAGCAGTCCGGGGACAGGGTGGGGCACAGATACGCAGTATTTT. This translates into CASSPGTGWGTDTQYF.

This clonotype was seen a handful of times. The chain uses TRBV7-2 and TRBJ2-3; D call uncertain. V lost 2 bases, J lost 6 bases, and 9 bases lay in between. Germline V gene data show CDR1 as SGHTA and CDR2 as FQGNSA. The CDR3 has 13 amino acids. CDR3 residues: CASSLYWRDTQYF. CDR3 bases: TGTGCCAGCAGCTTATACTGGCGGGATACGCAGTATTTT.

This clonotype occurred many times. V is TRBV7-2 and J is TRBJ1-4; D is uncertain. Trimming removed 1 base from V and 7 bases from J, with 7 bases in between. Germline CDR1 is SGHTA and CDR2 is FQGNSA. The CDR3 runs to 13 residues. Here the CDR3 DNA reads TGTGCCAGCAGCTTAGGGGGAGTTGAAAAACTGTTTTTT. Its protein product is CASSLGGVEKLFF.

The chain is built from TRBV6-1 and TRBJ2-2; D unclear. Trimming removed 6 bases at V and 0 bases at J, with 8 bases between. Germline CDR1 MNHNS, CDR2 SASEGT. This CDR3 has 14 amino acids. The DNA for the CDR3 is TGTGCCAGCAGCCGATGGTCGAACACCGGGGAGCTGTTTTTT. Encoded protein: CASSRWSNTGELFF.

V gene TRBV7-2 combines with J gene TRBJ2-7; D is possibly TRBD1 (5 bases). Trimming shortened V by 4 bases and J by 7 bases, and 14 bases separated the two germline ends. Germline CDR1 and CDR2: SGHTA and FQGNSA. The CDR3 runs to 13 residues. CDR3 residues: CASSYRSGREQYF. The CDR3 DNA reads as TGTGCCAGCAGCTACCGGTCAGGGCGGGAGCAGTACTTC.

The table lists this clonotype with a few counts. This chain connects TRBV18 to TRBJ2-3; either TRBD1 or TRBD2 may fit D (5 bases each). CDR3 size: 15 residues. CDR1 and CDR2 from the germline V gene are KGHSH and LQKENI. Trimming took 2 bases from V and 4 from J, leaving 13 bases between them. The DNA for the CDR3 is TGTGCCAGCTCACCAAAACTGGGACGTTCAGATACGCAGTATTTT. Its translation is CASSPKLGRSDTQYF.

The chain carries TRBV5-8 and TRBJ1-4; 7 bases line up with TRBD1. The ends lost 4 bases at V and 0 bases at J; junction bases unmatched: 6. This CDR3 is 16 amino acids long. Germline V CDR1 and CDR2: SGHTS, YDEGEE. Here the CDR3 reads CASSLGTEATNEKLFF. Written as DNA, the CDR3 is TGTGCCAGCAGCCTCGGGACAGAGGCAACTAATGAAAAACTGTTTTTT.

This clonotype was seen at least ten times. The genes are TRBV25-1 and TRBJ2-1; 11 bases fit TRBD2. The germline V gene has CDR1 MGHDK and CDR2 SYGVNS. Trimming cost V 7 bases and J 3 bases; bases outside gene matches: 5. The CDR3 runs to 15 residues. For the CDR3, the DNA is TGTGCCAGCACCAGTAGCGGGGGGGGCTACAATGAGCAGTTCTTC. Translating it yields CASTSSGGGYNEQFF.